These 14 T cell receptor beta chains share one sample of origin, sequenced in a study of OX40 agonist ivuxolimab in advanced cancers. Sequenced by immunoSEQ multiplex PCR; TCRdb stores in-frame clones only, minus some. The table lists around 67,000 clones, around 82% of them singletons. The sample here was CD4+ or CD8+ T cells sorted from blood, taken in a trial of the OX40 agonist ivuxolimab. All receptors derive from an adult with an advanced solid tumor such as melanoma, head and neck, liver or kidney cancer.

This chain links TRBV10-3 with TRBJ2-5; 11 nucleotides match TRBD2. In germline, CDR1 is ENHRY, CDR2 SYGVKD. This CDR3 has 14 amino acids. The junction had 9 bases not matched to a gene; V was cut back by 11 bases and J by 4 bases. The CDR3 sequence: CAAGTSGGGETQYF. Here the CDR3 DNA reads TGTGCCGCGGGAACTAGCGGGGGCGGAGAGACCCAGTACTTC.

Comment on this clone: Other nucleotide sequences in the sample specify the same CDR3. The J gene is TRBJ1-2, the V gene TRBV28; the D is unclear. Germline assignment: CDR1 MDHEN and CDR2 SYDVKM. The CDR3 extends over 15 amino acids. The germline V and J ends were trimmed by 4 bases and 4 bases, with 16 bases remaining between them. CDR3: CASSSPSGWGYGYTF. DNA for the CDR3: TGTGCCAGCAGTTCCCCCTCGGGTTGGGGCTATGGCTACACCTTC.

This chain connects TRBV10-3 to TRBJ2-1; D call uncertain. The germline V gene has CDR1 ENHRY and CDR2 SYGVKD. The CDR3 runs 12 residues. The V end was cut by 8 bases, the J end by 10 bases, with 15 bases between. The CDR3 loop reads CAIGDPVGEQFF. In nucleotides, the CDR3 is TGTGCCATCGGCGATCCTGTAGGCGAGCAGTTCTTC.

The chain has TRBV15 and TRBJ2-2; 12 bases match TRBD2. The CDR3 has 15 amino acids. Germline V gene lookup returns CDR1 LNHNV and CDR2 YYDKDF (reference sequence). The ends lost 5 bases at V and 4 bases at J; junction bases unmatched: 2. The CDR3 DNA reads as TGTGCCACCAGCCCTAGCGGGAGGGCCACCGGGGAGCTGTTTTTT. This codes for CATSPSGRATGELFF.

The chain couples TRBV6-5 to TRBJ1-2, with D maybe TRBD1 (5 bases). Germline V gene data show CDR1 as MNHEY and CDR2 as SVGAGI. V gave up 1 base and J gave up 1 base, with 7 bases separating them. There are 14 residues in the CDR3. The CDR3 coding sequence is TGTGCCAGCAGTTACTTGGGGCTTAACTATGGCTACACCTTC. It is translated as CASSYLGLNYGYTF.

The J gene is TRBJ2-7, the V gene TRBV2, with a tentative D call TRBD1 (6 bases). The germline V and J ends were trimmed by 6 bases and 2 bases, with 14 bases remaining between them. The germline gives CDR1 SNHLY, CDR2 FYNNEI. This CDR3 is built from 14 residues. CDR3 in DNA: TGTGCCAGCAGCCCCGGCAGGGGAACCTACGAGCAGTACTTC. As protein: CASSPGRGTYEQYF.

The rearrangement uses TRBV30 and TRBJ1-2; TRBD1 might be the D (6 bases). The CDR3 sequence is 14 residues long. V was trimmed by 2 bases and J by 8 bases, leaving 18 bases between them. Germline CDR1 and CDR2: GTSNPN and SVGIG (reference sequence). Here the CDR3 DNA reads TGTGCCTGGAGTCGGACAACAGGGTCCCAAGGCTACACCTTC. The encoded protein is CAWSRTTGSQGYTF.

This clone was seen once. This sequence joins TRBV18 and TRBJ1-2, with D uncertain. Germline V gene lookup returns CDR1 KGHSH and CDR2 LQKENI. The CDR3 runs 11 residues. V was shortened by 3 bases and J by 8 bases, with 7 bases between the two germline ends. CDR3 bases: TGTGCCAGCTCACCCCAGTCGGGCTACACCTTC. Protein sequence: CASSPQSGYTF.

This sequence joins TRBV14 and TRBJ2-7; no clear D gene. The CDR3 extends over 13 amino acids. V was cut by 4 bases and J by 6 bases, with 13 bases left in between. Germline V gives CDR1 SGHDN, CDR2 FVKESK. The CDR3 sequence: CASSPGPFREQYF. CDR3 nucleotide sequence: TGTGCCAGCAGCCCTGGGCCCTTCCGCGAGCAGTACTTC.

The chain recombines TRBV7-2 with TRBJ2-5, with a tentative D call TRBD2 (6 bases). The end of the DNA aligns better with TRBJ2-7, so the J call may be wrong. This CDR3 contains 16 residues. Germline V gives CDR1 SGHTA, CDR2 FQGNSA. CDR3 amino acids: CASSPNLGLFSYEQYF. The CDR3 DNA sequence: TGTGCCAGCAGCCCGAACCTGGGACTTTTCTCCTACGAGCAGTACTTC.

The rearrangement joins TRBV9 to TRBJ2-2; TRBD1 matches at 7 bases. Germline CDR1 reads SGDLS; CDR2 reads YYNGEE. CDR3 length: 14 residues. Trimming took 4 bases from V and 1 from J; bases not matched to a gene: 1. The CDR3 protein is CASSPGGNTGELFF. CDR3 bases: TGTGCCAGCAGCCCAGGGGGGAACACCGGGGAGCTGTTTTTT.

The chain employs TRBV5-1 and TRBJ1-4, with a tentative D call TRBD1 (5 bases). The CDR3 consists of 19 residues. CDR1 and CDR2 from the germline V gene are SGHRS and YFSETQ. V shed 1 base and J shed 0 bases, with 19 bases lying between them. The CDR3 DNA reads as TGCGCCAGCAGCTTGCAGGGTCTTGGTCAGAGTTCAACTAATGAAAAACTGTTTTTT. Its protein product is CASSLQGLGQSSTNEKLFF.

This rearrangement joins TRBV6-6 to TRBJ1-1; D not certain. V lost 5 bases, J lost 2 bases, and 18 bases lay in between. Germline V gene lookup returns CDR1 MNHNY and CDR2 SVGAGI (reference sequence). The CDR3 length is 16 residues. The CDR3 loop is CASSHVRTGLNTEAFF. CDR3 DNA sequence: TGTGCCAGCAGTCACGTGCGAACCGGGCTCAACACTGAAGCTTTCTTT.

The chain joins TRBV10-3 to TRBJ1-1; D remains unclear. CDR3 length: 13 residues. Germline CDR1 and CDR2: ENHRY and SYGVKD. Trimming left V 10 bases short and J 1 base short, with 13 bases between. As DNA, the CDR3 is TGTGCCAGTTCCTATGAGGAGAACACTGAAGCTTTCTTT. Its protein is CASSYEENTEAFF.